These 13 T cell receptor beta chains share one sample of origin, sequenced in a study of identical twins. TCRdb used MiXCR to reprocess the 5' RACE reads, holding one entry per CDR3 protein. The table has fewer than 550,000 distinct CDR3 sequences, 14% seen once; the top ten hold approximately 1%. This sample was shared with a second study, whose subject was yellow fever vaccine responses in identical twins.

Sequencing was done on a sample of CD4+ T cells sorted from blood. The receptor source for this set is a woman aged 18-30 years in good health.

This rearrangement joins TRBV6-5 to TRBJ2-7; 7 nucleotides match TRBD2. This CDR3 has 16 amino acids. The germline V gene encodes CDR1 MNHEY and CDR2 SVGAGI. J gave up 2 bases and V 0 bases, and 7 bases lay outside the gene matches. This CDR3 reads CASSYSASGNTYEQYF. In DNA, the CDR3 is TGTGCCAGCAGTTACTCGGCTAGCGGAAATACCTACGAGCAGTACTTC.

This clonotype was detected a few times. For the CDR3, the DNA is TGTGCCAGCAGTTTATGGAAGGGCAACACTGAAGCTTTCTTT. It encodes CASSLWKGNTEAFF. The V gene is TRBV28, the J gene TRBJ1-1, with D hard to call. The germline gives CDR1 MDHEN, CDR2 SYDVKM. Trimming pared 0 bases from V and 2 bases from J, leaving 7 bases between. The CDR3 totals 14 residues.

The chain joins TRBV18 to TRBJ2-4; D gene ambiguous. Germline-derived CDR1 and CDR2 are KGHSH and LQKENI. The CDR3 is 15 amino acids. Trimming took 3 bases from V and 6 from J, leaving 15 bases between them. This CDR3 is CASSPTAQPANIQYF. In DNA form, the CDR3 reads TGTGCCAGCTCACCGACGGCCCAGCCAGCAAACATTCAGTACTTC.

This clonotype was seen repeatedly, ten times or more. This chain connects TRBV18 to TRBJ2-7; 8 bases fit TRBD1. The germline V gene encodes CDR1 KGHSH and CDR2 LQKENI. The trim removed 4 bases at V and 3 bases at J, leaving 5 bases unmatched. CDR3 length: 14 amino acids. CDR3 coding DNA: TGTGCCAGCTCACGACAGGACAGGGACTACGAGCAGTACTTC. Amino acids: CASSRQDRDYEQYF. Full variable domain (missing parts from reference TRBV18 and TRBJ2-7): NAGVMQNPRHLVRRRGQEARLRCSPMKGHSHVYWYRQLPEEGLKFMVYLQKENIIDESGMPKERFSAEFPKEGPSILRIQQVVRGDSAAYFCASSRQDRDYEQYFGPGTRLTVT.

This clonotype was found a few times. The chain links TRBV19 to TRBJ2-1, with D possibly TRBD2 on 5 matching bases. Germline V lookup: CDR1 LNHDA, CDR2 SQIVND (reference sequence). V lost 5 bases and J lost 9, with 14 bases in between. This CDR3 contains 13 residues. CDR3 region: CASSPVALSEQFF. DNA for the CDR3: TGTGCCAGTAGTCCGGTAGCGCTAAGTGAGCAGTTCTTC.

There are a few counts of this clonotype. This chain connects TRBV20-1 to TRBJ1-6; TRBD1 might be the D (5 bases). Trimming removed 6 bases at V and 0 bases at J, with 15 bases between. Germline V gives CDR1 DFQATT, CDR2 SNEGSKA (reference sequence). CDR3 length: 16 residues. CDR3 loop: CSATPSGASYNSPLHF. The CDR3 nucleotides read TGCAGTGCAACCCCTAGCGGGGCCTCCTATAATTCACCCCTCCACTTT.

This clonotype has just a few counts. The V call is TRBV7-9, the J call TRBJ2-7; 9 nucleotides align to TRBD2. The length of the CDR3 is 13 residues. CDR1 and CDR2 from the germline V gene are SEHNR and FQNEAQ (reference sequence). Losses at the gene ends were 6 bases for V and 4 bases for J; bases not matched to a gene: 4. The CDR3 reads CASSSGSIYEQYF. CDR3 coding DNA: TGTGCCAGCAGTAGCGGGAGTATTTACGAGCAGTACTTC.

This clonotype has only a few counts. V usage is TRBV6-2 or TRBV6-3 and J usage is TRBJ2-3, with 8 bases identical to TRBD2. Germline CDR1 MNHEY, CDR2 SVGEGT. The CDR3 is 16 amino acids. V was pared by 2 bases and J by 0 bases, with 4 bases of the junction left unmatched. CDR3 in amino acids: CASSYGPGGSTDTQYF. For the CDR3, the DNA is TGTGCCAGCAGTTACGGGCCGGGAGGGAGCACAGATACGCAGTATTTT.

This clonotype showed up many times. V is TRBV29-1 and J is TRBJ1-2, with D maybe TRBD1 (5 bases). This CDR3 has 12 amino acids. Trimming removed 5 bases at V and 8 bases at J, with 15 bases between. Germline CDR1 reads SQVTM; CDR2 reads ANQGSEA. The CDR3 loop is CSVMTVGRGYTF. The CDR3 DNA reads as TGCAGCGTTATGACAGTGGGACGGGGCTACACCTTC.

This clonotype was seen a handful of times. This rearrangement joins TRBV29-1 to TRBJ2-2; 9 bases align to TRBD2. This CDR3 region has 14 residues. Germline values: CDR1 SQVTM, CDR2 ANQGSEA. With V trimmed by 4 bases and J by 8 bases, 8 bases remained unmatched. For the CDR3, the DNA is TGCAGCGTTGCAATTAGCGGGAGCGGTGGGGAGCTGTTTTTT. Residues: CSVAISGSGGELFF.

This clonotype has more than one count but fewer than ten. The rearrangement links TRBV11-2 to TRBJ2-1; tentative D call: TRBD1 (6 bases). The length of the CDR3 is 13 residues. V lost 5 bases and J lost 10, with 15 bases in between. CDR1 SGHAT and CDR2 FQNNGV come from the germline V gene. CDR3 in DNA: TGTGCCAGCAGCCCAGTACAGGGTAAGGAGCAGTTCTTC. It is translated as CASSPVQGKEQFF.

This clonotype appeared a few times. CDR3 sequence (DNA): TGCGCCAGCAATGCGGGAACTAGGTTGGATGAGCAGTTCTTC. Translation gives CASNAGTRLDEQFF. This chain links TRBV5-1 with TRBJ2-1; a possible D gene is TRBD2 (6 bases). V lost 6 bases, J lost 8 bases, and 18 bases lay in between. CDR1 is SGHRS, CDR2 YFSETQ, per germline. This CDR3 contains 14 residues.

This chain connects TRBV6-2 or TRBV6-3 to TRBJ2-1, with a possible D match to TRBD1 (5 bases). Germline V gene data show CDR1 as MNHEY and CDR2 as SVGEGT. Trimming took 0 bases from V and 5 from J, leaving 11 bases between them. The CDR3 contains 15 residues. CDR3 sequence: CASSYSLTANNEQFF. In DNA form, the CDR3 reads TGTGCCAGCAGTTACTCGTTGACAGCCAACAATGAGCAGTTCTTC.